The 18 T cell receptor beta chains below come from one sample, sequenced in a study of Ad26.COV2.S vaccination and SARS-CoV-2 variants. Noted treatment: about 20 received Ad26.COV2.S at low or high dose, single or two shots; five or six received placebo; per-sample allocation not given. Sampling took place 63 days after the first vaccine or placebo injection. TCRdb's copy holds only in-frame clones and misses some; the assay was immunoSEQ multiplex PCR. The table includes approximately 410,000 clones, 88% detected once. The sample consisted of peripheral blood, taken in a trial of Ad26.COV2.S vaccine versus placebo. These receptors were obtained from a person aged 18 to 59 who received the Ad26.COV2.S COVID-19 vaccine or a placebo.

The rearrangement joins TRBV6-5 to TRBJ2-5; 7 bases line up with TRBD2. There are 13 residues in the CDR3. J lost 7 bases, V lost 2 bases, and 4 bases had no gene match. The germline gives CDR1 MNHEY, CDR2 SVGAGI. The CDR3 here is CASSYGGVGTQYF. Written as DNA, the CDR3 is TGTGCCAGCAGTTACGGGGGGGTCGGGACCCAGTACTTC.

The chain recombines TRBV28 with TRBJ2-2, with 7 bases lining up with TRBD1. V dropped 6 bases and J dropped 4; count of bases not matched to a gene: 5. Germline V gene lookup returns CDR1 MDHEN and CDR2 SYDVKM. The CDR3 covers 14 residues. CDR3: CASRQGVVTGELFF. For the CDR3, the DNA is TGTGCCAGCAGGCAGGGGGTCGTCACCGGGGAGCTGTTTTTT.

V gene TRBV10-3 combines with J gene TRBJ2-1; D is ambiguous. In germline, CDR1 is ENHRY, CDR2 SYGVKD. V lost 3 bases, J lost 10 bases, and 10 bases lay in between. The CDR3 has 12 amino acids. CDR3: CAISDPTPEQFF. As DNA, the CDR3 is TGTGCCATCAGTGATCCGACACCCGAGCAGTTCTTC.

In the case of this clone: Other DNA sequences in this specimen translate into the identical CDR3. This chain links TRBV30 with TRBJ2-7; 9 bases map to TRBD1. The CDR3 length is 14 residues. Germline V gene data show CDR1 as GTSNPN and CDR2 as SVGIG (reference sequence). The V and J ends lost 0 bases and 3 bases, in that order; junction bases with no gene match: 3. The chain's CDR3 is CAWSVGTGSYEQYF. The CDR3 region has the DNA TGTGCCTGGAGTGTAGGGACAGGGAGCTACGAGCAGTACTTC.

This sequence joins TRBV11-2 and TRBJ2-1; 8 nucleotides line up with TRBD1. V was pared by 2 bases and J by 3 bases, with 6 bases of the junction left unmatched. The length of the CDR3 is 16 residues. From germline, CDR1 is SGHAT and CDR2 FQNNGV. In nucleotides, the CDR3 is TGTGCCAGCAGCTTATTCGGACAGGGTCTCTACAATGAGCAGTTCTTC. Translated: CASSLFGQGLYNEQFF.

The CDR3 reads CASSLGDRQETQYF. In DNA form, the CDR3 reads TGCGCCAGCAGCTTGGGGGACAGGCAAGAGACCCAGTACTTC. V is TRBV5-1 and J is TRBJ2-5; 8 nucleotides match TRBD1. The CDR3 loop spans 14 amino acids. Trimming removed 0 bases from V and 2 bases from J; junction bases left unmatched: 0. CDR1 SGHRS and CDR2 YFSETQ come from the germline V gene.

The CDR3 DNA sequence: TGTGCCAGCAGTTACCCAGTCTCCGAGCAGTACTTC. This gives the protein CASSYPVSEQYF. The rearrangement uses TRBV6-2 or TRBV6-3 and TRBJ2-7; D not resolved. Trimming took 2 bases from V and 6 from J, leaving 8 bases between them. Germline V gives CDR1 MNHEY, CDR2 SVGEGT. CDR3 length: 12 amino acids.

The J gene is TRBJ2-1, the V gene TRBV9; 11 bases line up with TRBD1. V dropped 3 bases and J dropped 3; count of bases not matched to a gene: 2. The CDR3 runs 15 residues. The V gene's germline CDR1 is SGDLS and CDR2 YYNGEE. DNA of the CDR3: TGTGCCAGCAGCGCCGGGACAGGGGGCTACAATGAGCAGTTCTTC. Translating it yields CASSAGTGGYNEQFF. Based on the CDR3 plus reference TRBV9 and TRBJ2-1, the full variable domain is DSGVTQTPKHLITATGQRVTLRCSPRSGDLSVYWYQQSLDQGLQFLIQYYNGEERAKGNILERFSAQQFPDLHSELNLSSLELGDSALYFCASSAGTGGYNEQFFGPGTRLTVL.

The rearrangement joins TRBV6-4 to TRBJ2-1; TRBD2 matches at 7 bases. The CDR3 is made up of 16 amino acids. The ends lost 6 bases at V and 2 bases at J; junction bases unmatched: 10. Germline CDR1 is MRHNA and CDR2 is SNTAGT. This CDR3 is CASSPRTSGAYNEQFF. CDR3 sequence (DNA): TGTGCCAGCAGCCCTCGGACCAGCGGGGCCTACAATGAGCAGTTCTTC.

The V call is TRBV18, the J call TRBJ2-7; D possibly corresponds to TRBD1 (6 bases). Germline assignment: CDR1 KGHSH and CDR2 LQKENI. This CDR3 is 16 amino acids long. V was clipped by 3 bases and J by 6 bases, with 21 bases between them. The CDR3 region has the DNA TGTGCCAGCTCACCGCTTCAGGCAGGGGAAGTCCGCGAGCAGTACTTC. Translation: CASSPLQAGEVREQYF.

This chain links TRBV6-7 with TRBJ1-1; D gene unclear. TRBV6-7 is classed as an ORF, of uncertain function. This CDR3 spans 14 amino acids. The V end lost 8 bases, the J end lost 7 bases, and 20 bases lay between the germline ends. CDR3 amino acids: CASLCVGLIFEAFF. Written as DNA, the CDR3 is TGTGCCAGCCTCTGTGTCGGGCTGATCTTTGAAGCTTTCTTT.

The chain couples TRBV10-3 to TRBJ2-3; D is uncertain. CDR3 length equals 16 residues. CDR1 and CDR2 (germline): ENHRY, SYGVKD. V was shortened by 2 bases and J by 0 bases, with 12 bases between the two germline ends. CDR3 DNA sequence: TGTGCCATCAGTGAGAGCTGGCAGATTAGCACAGATACGCAGTATTTT. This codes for CAISESWQISTDTQYF.

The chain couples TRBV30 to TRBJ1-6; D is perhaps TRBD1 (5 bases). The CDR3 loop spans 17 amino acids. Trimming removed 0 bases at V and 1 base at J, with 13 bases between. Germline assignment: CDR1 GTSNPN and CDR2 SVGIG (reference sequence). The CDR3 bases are TGTGCCTGGAGTGTCTCCCAGGGTCTTTCCTATAATTCACCCCTCCACTTT. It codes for CAWSVSQGLSYNSPLHF.

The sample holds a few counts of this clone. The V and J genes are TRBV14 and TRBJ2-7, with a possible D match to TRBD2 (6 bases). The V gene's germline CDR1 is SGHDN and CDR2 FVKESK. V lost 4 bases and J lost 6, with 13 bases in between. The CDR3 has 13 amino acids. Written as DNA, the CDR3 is TGTGCCAGCAGCCCCGGGATGCGGGGCGAGCAGTACTTC. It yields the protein CASSPGMRGEQYF.

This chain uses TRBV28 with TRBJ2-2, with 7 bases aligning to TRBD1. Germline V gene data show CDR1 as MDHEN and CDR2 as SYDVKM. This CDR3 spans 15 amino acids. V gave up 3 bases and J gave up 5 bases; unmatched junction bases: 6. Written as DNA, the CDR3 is TGTGCCAGCAGTTTGGAACAGGGGTTAACCGGGGAGCTGTTTTTT. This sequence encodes CASSLEQGLTGELFF.

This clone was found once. CDR3 coding DNA: TGTGCCAGCAGGGCCCCCTCCTACAATGAGCAGTTCTTC. Translating it yields CASRAPSYNEQFF. The chain employs TRBV5-4 and TRBJ2-1; D gene ambiguous. This CDR3 is built from 13 residues. V dropped 5 bases and J dropped 0 bases, with 6 bases sitting between them. The V gene's germline CDR1 is SGHNT and CDR2 YYREEE (reference sequence).

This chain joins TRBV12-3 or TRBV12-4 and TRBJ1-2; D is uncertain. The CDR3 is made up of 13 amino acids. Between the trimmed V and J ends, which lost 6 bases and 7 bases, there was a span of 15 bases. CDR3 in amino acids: CASSPGRAIGYTF. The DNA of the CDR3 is TGTGCCAGCAGCCCCGGCAGAGCGATTGGCTACACCTTC.

This CDR3 is CASSQYQGGYGYTF. The CDR3 DNA follows: TGTGCCAGCAGCCAGTATCAGGGCGGCTATGGCTACACCTTC. The chain joins TRBV27 to TRBJ1-2, with D maybe TRBD1 (5 bases). Germline values: CDR1 MNHEY, CDR2 SMNVEV (reference sequence). There are 14 residues in the CDR3. Trimming took off 6 bases at V and 4 bases at J, with 15 bases between the two ends.